This passage covers 18 T cell receptor beta chains from one sample sequenced in a study of CD8 T cells in ankylosing spondylitis (dated by TCRdb to about 2017). Receptors were amplified or captured by 5' RACE. The run used an Illumina HiSeq 2500. TCRdb trimmed the raw reads at Q25, called clones with MiXCR and kept productive beta chains. Rows with one shared CDR3 protein collapse into an entry with the most common genes and DNA. The sample has 200,000 to 250,000 distinct CDR3 sequences on record, about 7.3% of them singletons. Together, the top ten hold around 14% of the sample. No cognate antigen is known for these TCRs. Points the paper makes about the study in general: A TCR beta motif of fewer than 10 highly homologous amino acid variants appeared characteristic of blood from ankylosing spondylitis patients.

Sequenced input: blood, either unsorted or a sorted T cell fraction (not recorded which). These receptors were obtained from a male donor with ankylosing spondylitis.

This clonotype was seen at least ten times. This chain uses TRBV4-3 with TRBJ2-3; TRBD2 matches 11 bases. Germline values: CDR1 LGHNA, CDR2 YSLEER. The CDR3 has 16 residues. V was pared by 1 base and J by 6 bases, with 6 bases of the junction left unmatched. CDR3 sequence reads: CASSQGLAGSRDTQYF. The CDR3, as DNA: TGCGCCAGCAGCCAAGGACTAGCGGGGTCGAGGGATACGCAGTATTTT.

This clonotype was observed a few times. The CDR3 end shows no conserved phenylalanine or tryptophan, and so a read error is likely. The limits of the CDR3 on the DNA are not certain, so only TCRdb's listed CDR3 is given. The V gene is TRBV12-1, the J gene TRBJ2-7; the table's D gene call, TRBD1, was not cross checked with the DNA. TRBV12-1 is described as a pseudogene. The CDR3 is 9 residues long, ends included. The CDR3 sequence: CASSFFPHL.

This clonotype has only a few counts. The chain employs TRBV9 and TRBJ1-1; no reliable D call. CDR3 length: 14 amino acids. V shed 4 bases and J shed 4 bases, with 14 bases lying between them. Germline assignment: CDR1 SGDLS and CDR2 YYNGEE. The CDR3 loop is CASSPRPLPTEAFF. The CDR3 region has the DNA TGTGCCAGCAGCCCTAGACCCCTTCCCACTGAAGCTTTCTTT.

This clonotype showed up many times. The chain combines TRBV7-8 with TRBJ2-7; D is possibly TRBD1 or TRBD2 (5 bases each). The germline gives CDR1 SGHVS, CDR2 FQNEAQ. The CDR3 runs 12 residues. Trimming took 5 bases from V and 2 from J, leaving 7 bases between them. The CDR3 DNA follows: TGTGCCAGCAGCCAGGGACCCTACGAGCAGTACTTC. This gives the protein CASSQGPYEQYF.

This clonotype showed up many times. The chain links TRBV20-1 to TRBJ2-1, with 12 nucleotides matching TRBD1. Germline values: CDR1 DFQATT, CDR2 SNEGSKA (reference sequence). V lost 5 bases and J lost 2; bases outside the gene matches: 1. The CDR3 is 14 amino acids. The CDR3 loop is CSAGDRGPYNEQFF. In DNA form, the CDR3 reads TGCAGTGCTGGGGACAGGGGGCCCTACAATGAGCAGTTCTTC.

V and J are TRBV4-1 and TRBJ2-1; 12 bases align to TRBD2. The CDR3 is 16 amino acids. V shed 0 bases, J shed 4 bases, and the junction held 1 base outside the gene matches. In germline, CDR1 is MGHRA, CDR2 YSYEKL. CDR3 nucleotides: TGCGCCAGCAGCCAAGAGACTAGCGGGAGTTACAATGAGCAGTTCTTC. This gives the protein CASSQETSGSYNEQFF.

The table lists this clonotype with a few counts. The chain carries TRBV4-2 and TRBJ2-4; D is ambiguous. CDR1 LGHNA and CDR2 YNFKEQ come from the germline V gene. This CDR3 region has 16 residues. The V gene lost 1 base and the J gene lost 1 base, with 11 bases spanning the gap. CDR3 sequence (DNA): TGTGCCAGCAGCCAAGGAGATGGGTGGGCCAAAAACATTCAGTACTTC. This gives the protein CASSQGDGWAKNIQYF.

This clonotype occurred many times. One end of the junction is discordant with germline, which a read error may explain. The rearrangement joins TRBV12-3 or TRBV12-4 to TRBJ1-3; 9 bases are shared with TRBD1. The CDR3 totals 10 residues. The CDR3 loop is CASTTGQGSF. In nucleotides, the CDR3 is TGTGCCAGCACCACCGGACAGGGGTCTTTT.

This clonotype was seen many times. The CDR3 is CASSPSGWGGYTF. CDR3 DNA: TGTGCCAGCAGTCCATCGGGGTGGGGTGGCTACACCTTC. The chain joins TRBV27 to TRBJ1-2; D unclear. V was cut by 5 bases and J by 7 bases, with 14 bases left in between. This CDR3 has 13 residues. Germline assignment: CDR1 MNHEY and CDR2 SMNVEV (reference sequence).

This clonotype was seen many times. V and J are TRBV5-1 and TRBJ2-3; perhaps TRBD2 as D (6 bases). This CDR3 spans 13 amino acids. Germline V gene lookup returns CDR1 SGHRS and CDR2 YFSETQ. Trimming took 2 bases from V and 6 from J, leaving 10 bases between them. This chain's CDR3 is CASSFWRGDTQYF. DNA for the CDR3: TGCGCCAGCAGCTTTTGGCGGGGTGATACGCAGTATTTT.

This clonotype was counted many times. The V gene is TRBV24-1, the J gene TRBJ2-1, with 8 bases matching TRBD2. Trimming took 9 bases from V and 9 from J; bases not matched to a gene: 9. CDR3 length: 13 residues. CDR1 is KGHDR and CDR2 is SFDVKD in the germline V gene. The CDR3 bases are TGTGCCACCCGGGAGGGCCGAGCTGGTGAGCAGTTCTTC. It codes for CATREGRAGEQFF.

V is TRBV6-2 or TRBV6-3 and J is TRBJ2-7; D is perhaps TRBD2 (5 bases). Germline V gene data show CDR1 as MNHEY and CDR2 as SVGEGT. V shed 2 bases and J shed 1 base, with 18 bases lying between them. The CDR3 runs 17 residues. The CDR3 loop is CASSYTPFERTSYEQYF. CDR3 DNA: TGTGCCAGCAGTTACACCCCTTTTGAGCGGACGTCCTACGAGCAGTACTTC.

This clonotype was detected ten times or more. The chain couples TRBV20-1 to TRBJ2-7; no definite D call. The CDR3 is made up of 11 amino acids. CDR1 is DFQATT, CDR2 SNEGSKA, per germline (reference sequence). Trimming cost V 1 base and J 4 bases, with 5 bases left between them. The CDR3 bases are TGCAGTGCTAGAGCAGGTTACGAGCAGTACTTC. It specifies CSARAGYEQYF.

At least ten counts were recorded for this clonotype. CDR3: CASSLGASGFPYNEQFF. The CDR3 region has the DNA TGTGCCAGCAGTTTAGGGGCTAGCGGGTTCCCCTACAATGAGCAGTTCTTC. The rearrangement joins TRBV27 to TRBJ2-1; 8 bases align to TRBD2. The trim removed 2 bases at V and 2 bases at J, leaving 8 bases unmatched. Germline assignment: CDR1 MNHEY and CDR2 SMNVEV (reference sequence). The CDR3 spans 17 residues.

This chain uses TRBV4-3 with TRBJ2-7, with a tentative D call TRBD1 (6 bases). Germline V gene lookup returns CDR1 LGHNA and CDR2 YSLEER. This CDR3 region has 15 residues. The V end was cut by 0 bases, the J end by 2 bases, with 11 bases between. This CDR3 reads CASSQDRTAPYEQYF. DNA for the CDR3: TGCGCCAGCAGCCAAGACAGGACAGCCCCCTACGAGCAGTACTTC.

This clonotype was recorded many times. This rearrangement joins TRBV2 to TRBJ1-2, with a tentative D call TRBD1 (6 bases). This CDR3 is 13 amino acids long. Germline CDR1 is SNHLY and CDR2 is FYNNEI. Trimming removed 3 bases from V and 4 bases from J, with 9 bases in between. CDR3 residues: CASSEDSSYGYTF. DNA for the CDR3: TGTGCCAGCAGTGAGGACAGCTCCTATGGCTACACCTTC.

This clonotype showed up just a few times. DNA for the CDR3: TGTGCCAGCACCTTCCTCCCCCCAGGGGCCGAGCAGTACTTC. Encoded protein: CASTFLPPGAEQYF. The chain carries TRBV5-8 and TRBJ2-7; D may be TRBD1 (6 bases). Germline values: CDR1 SGHTS, CDR2 YDEGEE. CDR3 length: 14 amino acids. V was pared by 6 bases and J by 6 bases, with 19 bases between.

This clonotype occurred once. An end of the junction does not agree with germline; a read error may underlie this. CDR3 region: CCARDKNRGPLETQYF. In nucleotides, the CDR3 is TGCTGTGCTAGAGATAAAAACAGGGGGCCGCTAGAGACCCAGTACTTC. The gene calls are TRBV20-1 and TRBJ2-5; 9 bases agree with TRBD1. The CDR3 has 16 residues. Per the germline V gene, CDR1 is DFQATT and CDR2 is SNEGSKA (reference sequence).